The rows below give T cell receptor beta chains drawn from one sample of a study of blood T cell repertoires in COVID-19. The table came from immunoSEQ multiplex PCR; TCRdb's copy has only in-frame clones and leaves some out. The table includes almost 250,000 clones, around nine tenths detected once. The sample was PBMCs or T cells enriched from blood (not recorded which). The source of these receptors is a woman between 50 and 59 years old who had recovered from COVID-19. Both conserved end residues are part of each CDR3. D genes are given only for firm matches. Clone size is stated in some rows and not others, as once, few, many or a class when expanded.

j_call d_call clone_size v_call cdr3_aa cdr3_nt
TRBJ2-2 - few TRBV14 CASRYSTGELFF TGTGCCAGCAGATACAGCACCGGGGAGCTGTTTTTT
TRBJ2-7 TRBD2 - TRBV6-1 CASSDRTSGYYEQYF TGTGCCAGCAGTGACCGGACTAGCGGATACTACGAGCAGTACTTC
TRBJ2-5 TRBD1 - TRBV30 CAWTQGAGETQYF TGTGCCTGGACGCAGGGGGCCGGAGAGACCCAGTACTTC
TRBJ1-6 - - TRBV7-9 CASSLGRGPLSPLHF TGTGCCAGCAGCTTAGGCAGGGGCCCTTTGTCACCCCTCCACTTT
TRBJ2-1 - - TRBV5-4 CASSRGLFEDEQFF TGTGCCAGCAGCCGCGGACTGTTCGAGGATGAGCAGTTCTTC
TRBJ1-4 - - TRBV15 CATSATGTGGEKLFF TGTGCCACCAGCGCTACGGGCACCGGCGGGGAAAAACTGTTTTTT
TRBJ1-2 - - TRBV5-6 CASSLGALIYGYTF TGTGCCAGCAGCTTGGGGGCCTTAATCTATGGCTACACCTTC
TRBJ2-3 TRBD2 - TRBV14 CASSLLAGVADTQYF TGTGCCAGCAGCCTACTAGCGGGAGTGGCCGATACGCAGTATTTT
TRBJ1-2 - - TRBV7-2 CASSFGYGDGYTF TGTGCCAGCAGCTTTGGTTACGGGGATGGCTACACCTTC
TRBJ1-5 - - TRBV21-1 CASTTQDRAGCQPQHF TGTGCCAGCACCACTCAGGACAGGGCGGGGTGTCAGCCCCAGCATTTT
TRBJ1-1 TRBD1 - TRBV27 CASSYPGRGRSWAEAFF TGTGCCAGCAGTTACCCCGGCAGGGGGCGATCTTGGGCTGAAGCTTTCTTT
TRBJ2-7 - - TRBV5-1 CASSWQQAYEQYF TGCGCCAGCAGCTGGCAACAGGCCTACGAGCAGTACTTC
TRBJ2-1 - - TRBV28 CASSFGRVGVNEQFF TGTGCCAGCAGTTTTGGGCGTGTGGGTGTCAATGAGCAGTTCTTC
TRBJ2-7 - few TRBV13 CASSLEGRGDEQYF TGTGCCAGCAGCTTAGAGGGTAGGGGTGACGAGCAGTACTTC
TRBJ2-7 TRBD2 - TRBV15 CATSRGSGRLSYEQYF TGTGCCACCAGCAGAGGTAGCGGGAGATTATCCTACGAGCAGTACTTC
TRBJ2-7 TRBD1 - TRBV6-5 CASRYILGQGNYEQYF TGTGCCAGCAGATACATTTTAGGACAGGGTAATTACGAGCAGTACTTC
TRBJ1-4 TRBD1 few TRBV2 CASTRQGVATNEKLFF TGTGCCAGCACCAGACAGGGGGTTGCAACTAATGAAAAACTGTTTTTT
TRBJ1-1 TRBD1 once TRBV7-6 CASSLRTGEKAFF TGTGCCAGCAGCTTAAGGACAGGGGAGAAAGCTTTCTTT
TRBJ2-2 - - TRBV28 CASSFTQGLAGELFF TGTGCCAGCAGTTTTACTCAGGGATTGGCCGGGGAGCTGTTTTTT
TRBJ1-2 - few TRBV4-1 CASSQVYRVVAGYTF TGCGCCAGCAGCCAAGTCTATCGGGTGGTAGCTGGCTACACCTTC
TRBJ1-3 - - TRBV2 CASRQNSGNTIYF TGTGCCAGCAGACAGAACTCTGGAAACACCATATATTTT
TRBJ1-5 - - TRBV7-3 CASSLTAGVDQPQHF TGTGCCAGCAGCTTAACTGCGGGGGTTGATCAGCCCCAGCATTTT
TRBJ2-3 - - TRBV5-1 CASSPRTGNTDTQYF TGCGCCAGCAGCCCCCGGACTGGAAACACAGATACGCAGTATTTT
TRBJ1-1 TRBD1 - TRBV6-5 CASSYDRGLEYTEAFF TGTGCCAGCAGTTACGACAGGGGGCTGGAGTACACTGAAGCTTTCTTT
TRBJ2-2 TRBD2 once TRBV7-2 CASSKGLAEANTGELFF TGTGCCAGCAGCAAGGGACTAGCGGAAGCGAACACCGGGGAGCTGTTTTTT
TRBJ1-6 - - TRBV7-6 CASSYGIGSPLHF TGTGCCAGCAGCTACGGTATCGGGTCACCCCTCCACTTT
TRBJ2-1 TRBD1 - TRBV7-2 CASSFPTVGTGTYNEQFF TGTGCCAGCAGCTTCCCAACCGTGGGGACAGGGACGTACAATGAGCAGTTCTTC
TRBJ2-1 TRBD2 few TRBV5-8 CASSWETSLDEQFF TGTGCCAGCAGCTGGGAGACTAGCTTAGATGAGCAGTTCTTC
TRBJ1-2 TRBD1 - TRBV4-1 CASSQVDRESHGYTF TGCGCCAGCAGCCAAGTTGACAGGGAATCACATGGCTACACCTTC
TRBJ2-1 - - TRBV3-1/TRBV3-2 CASSQDHRVPNEQFF TGTGCCAGCAGCCAAGATCACAGGGTCCCCAATGAGCAGTTCTTC